This T cell receptor (beta chain) was recovered during a study of control samples from healthy donors and cancer patients. Clones were sequenced by immunoSEQ multiplex PCR, and TCRdb holds only the in-frame ones, with some missing. This table has fewer than 95,000 clones, around 81% appearing once. The CDR3 loop spans 14 amino acids. Germline V gives CDR1 SGDLS, CDR2 YYNGEE. V lost 5 bases and J lost 3, with 13 bases in between. This TCR came from a man aged 25 to 45 in good health. The sample taken for sequencing was blood. The chain combines TRBV9 with TRBJ2-3, with D perhaps matching TRBD2 (5 bases). The CDR3 loop reads CASSGRAWTDTQYF. The CDR3, as DNA: TGTGCCAGCAGTGGGCGGGCGTGGACAGATACGCAGTATTTT.